These 20 T cell receptor beta chains came from one sample sequenced in a study of Ad26.COV2.S vaccination and SARS-CoV-2 variants. Regarding treatment: around 19 received Ad26.COV2.S at low or high dose, single or two shots; about 5 received placebo; per-sample allocation not given. Samples analyzed were those drawn on day 63 after the first vaccine or placebo injection. Sequencing was performed with immunoSEQ multiplex PCR; in TCRdb, only in-frame clones are kept and a portion is missing. The sample has about 400,000 clones; approximately 83% are singletons. This specimen consisted of peripheral blood, obtained in a trial of Ad26.COV2.S vaccine versus placebo. The receptors stem from a person between 18 and 60 years old who received the Ad26.COV2.S COVID-19 vaccine or a placebo.

The gene calls are TRBV11-3 and TRBJ1-3, with D perhaps TRBD1 (5 bases). This CDR3 spans 17 amino acids. Germline assignment: CDR1 SGHNT and CDR2 YENEEA. The V end lost 5 bases, the J end lost 0 bases, and 17 bases lay between the germline ends. The CDR3: CASSVGQGRSSGNTIYF. CDR3 DNA: TGTGCCAGCAGCGTAGGACAAGGACGGAGCTCTGGAAACACCATATATTTT.

This chain uses TRBV12-3 or TRBV12-4 with TRBJ1-1; the match to TRBD1 covers 7 bases. The CDR3 has 13 residues. V trimming: 7 bases; J trimming: 4 bases; junction bases outside the gene matches: 6. As DNA, the CDR3 is TGTGCCAGCAACACGCAGGGGGGCACTGAAGCTTTCTTT. Its protein is CASNTQGGTEAFF.

The chain couples TRBV5-1 to TRBJ1-2; D uncertain. Germline CDR1 SGHRS, CDR2 YFSETQ. V lost 0 bases, J lost 5 bases, and 14 bases lay in between. This CDR3 contains 15 residues. The CDR3 sequence: CASSLARRAPYGYTF. In DNA form, the CDR3 reads TGCGCCAGCAGCTTGGCCAGACGCGCGCCGTATGGCTACACCTTC.

The DNA of the CDR3 is TGTGCCAGCAGCCTACTAGCGGGGCATCAAGAGACCCAGTACTTC. The encoded protein is CASSLLAGHQETQYF. The genes are TRBV7-7 and TRBJ2-5; 10 bases map to TRBD2. The CDR3 sequence is 15 residues long. Germline V lookup: CDR1 SSHAT, CDR2 FNYEAQ (reference sequence). With 5 bases clipped from V and 2 bases from J, the junction kept 5 bases outside the gene matches.

CDR3 protein: CASSPPGYDEKLFF. The CDR3 nucleotides are TGTGCCAGCTCACCCCCGGGGTATGATGAAAAACTGTTTTTT. This chain uses TRBV18 with TRBJ1-4, with no clear D. This CDR3 region has 14 residues. Germline V CDR1 and CDR2: KGHSH, LQKENI. V gave up 3 bases and J gave up 6 bases, with 11 bases separating them. Using reference TRBV18 and TRBJ1-4 for the parts outside the CDR3, the full variable domain is NAGVMQNPRHLVRRRGQEARLRCSPMKGHSHVYWYRQLPEEGLKFMVYLQKENIIDESGMPKERFSAEFPKEGPSILRIQQVVRGDSAAYFCASSPPGYDEKLFFGSGTQLSVL.

V and J are TRBV4-3 and TRBJ2-1; the match to TRBD2 covers 9 bases. V trimming: 3 bases; J trimming: 6 bases; junction bases outside the gene matches: 6. Germline V gene lookup returns CDR1 LGHNA and CDR2 YSLEER. The CDR3 length is 15 residues. CDR3 coding DNA: TGCGCCAGCAGCCATAGATTAGCGGGGGTCAATGAGCAGTTCTTC. Translated, it gives CASSHRLAGVNEQFF.

V is TRBV4-1 and J is TRBJ2-2; tentative D call: TRBD2 (6 bases). The CDR3 length is 14 residues. Germline CDR1 and CDR2: MGHRA and YSYEKL. V was trimmed by 4 bases and J by 5 bases, leaving 11 bases between them. CDR3 region: CASSLPAGTGELFF. The CDR3 DNA follows: TGCGCCAGCAGCCTACCTGCGGGGACCGGGGAGCTGTTTTTT.

The rearrangement links TRBV5-1 to TRBJ1-2, with D perhaps matching TRBD1 (6 bases). The CDR3 sequence is 15 residues long. The germline CDR1 and CDR2 sequences are SGHRS and YFSETQ. V shed 3 bases and J shed 1 base, with 13 bases lying between them. The CDR3 here is CASSSGQPINYGYTF. As DNA, the CDR3 is TGCGCCAGCAGCTCTGGACAGCCAATTAACTATGGCTACACCTTC.

Written as DNA, the CDR3 is TGTGCCAGCAGCCGGGGGAGGTTGAGTAGCACTGAAGCTTTCTTT. It translates to CASSRGRLSSTEAFF. V is TRBV5-5 and J is TRBJ1-1; possibly TRBD1 for D (5 bases). The CDR3 has 15 amino acids. Germline CDR1 and CDR2: SGHKS and YYEKEE (reference sequence). V lost 4 bases and J 4 bases, leaving 17 bases between the germline ends.

The chain recombines TRBV6-4 with TRBJ1-1; maybe TRBD1 (5 bases). CDR1 and CDR2 (germline): MRHNA, SNTAGT. V was cut by 6 bases and J by 8 bases, with 22 bases left in between. The length of the CDR3 is 15 residues. The CDR3 region has the DNA TGTGCCAGCAGCCTACACCCAGACAGCCTTAACGAAGCTTTCTTT. This encodes CASSLHPDSLNEAFF.

This clone was seen a few times. The chain employs TRBV30 and TRBJ2-5, with a tentative D call TRBD2 (6 bases). This CDR3 is 15 amino acids long. Germline V lookup: CDR1 GTSNPN, CDR2 SVGIG (reference sequence). V was shortened by 3 bases and J by 2 bases, with 16 bases between the two germline ends. For the CDR3, the DNA is TGTGCCTGGAGGGGGGGTAGCGGACTACAAGAGACCCAGTACTTC. Protein: CAWRGGSGLQETQYF.

This chain uses TRBV6-6 with TRBJ1-1; TRBD1 matches 9 bases. The CDR3 is 14 amino acids. V gave up 6 bases and J gave up 3 bases; unmatched junction bases: 5. CDR1 is MNHNY, CDR2 SVGAGI, per germline (reference sequence). This CDR3 is CASRSGTGHTEAFF. The DNA for the CDR3 is TGTGCCAGCAGGTCCGGGACAGGGCACACTGAAGCTTTCTTT.

The chain employs TRBV9 and TRBJ2-1, with D hard to call. This CDR3 region has 11 residues. The V and J ends lost 4 bases and 9 bases respectively, with 8 bases between them. CDR1 is SGDLS and CDR2 is YYNGEE in the germline V gene. The CDR3 bases are TGTGCCAGCAGCTCTCCGAGTGAGCAGTTCTTC. It translates to CASSSPSEQFF.

The V gene is TRBV15, the J gene TRBJ1-4; the D is unclear. The V end lost 1 base, the J end lost 0 bases, and 12 bases lay between the germline ends. CDR1 and CDR2 (germline): LNHNV, YYDKDF (reference sequence). The CDR3 totals 17 residues. Written as DNA, the CDR3 is TGTGCCACCAGCAGAGCCGGAGTACTTACAACTAATGAAAAACTGTTTTTT. Translated: CATSRAGVLTTNEKLFF.

V usage is TRBV7-3 and J usage is TRBJ2-1; TRBD2 aligns across 7 bases. The germline gives CDR1 SGHTA, CDR2 FQGTGA. Losses at the gene ends were 5 bases for V and 5 bases for J; bases not matched to a gene: 6. The CDR3 covers 14 residues. The CDR3 region is CASSLSGADNEQFF. For the CDR3, the DNA is TGTGCCAGCAGCCTAAGCGGGGCCGACAATGAGCAGTTCTTC.

The chain joins TRBV11-3 to TRBJ1-1; D is possibly TRBD1 (5 bases). CDR1 and CDR2 (germline): SGHNT, YENEEA. V lost 2 bases to trimming and J lost 11 bases, with 9 bases between them. CDR3 size: 11 residues. The CDR3 DNA follows: TGTGCCAGCAGCTTAAGGGGCAAGGCTTTCTTT. Its translation is CASSLRGKAFF.

The V call is TRBV7-9, the J call TRBJ1-3; D is unclear. CDR3 length: 12 residues. Looked up from germline, CDR1 is SEHNR and CDR2 is FQNEAQ (reference sequence). V lost 3 bases to trimming and J lost 4 bases, with 4 bases between them. CDR3 nucleotide sequence: TGTGCCAGCAGCTTCTACGGAAACACCATATATTTT. Its protein is CASSFYGNTIYF. Filled out from reference TRBV7-9 and TRBJ1-3, the complete variable domain reads DTGVSQNPRHKITKRGQNVTFRCDPISEHNRLYWYRQTLGQGPEFLTYFQNEAQLEKSRLLSDRFSAERPKGSFSTLEIQRTEQGDSAMYLCASSFYGNTIYFGEGSWLTVV.

The CDR3 is CASSLSGRVYNEQFF. The DNA for the CDR3 is TGTGCCAGCAGCTTATCCGGGAGGGTCTACAATGAGCAGTTCTTC. This rearrangement joins TRBV11-2 to TRBJ2-1, with TRBD2 matching over 8 bases. Germline CDR1 is SGHAT and CDR2 is FQNNGV. After removal of 2 bases from V and 3 bases from J, the junction contained 3 bases not matched to a gene. CDR3 length: 15 amino acids.

This clone was picked up a small number of times. The genes are TRBV4-2 and TRBJ2-7; tentative D call: TRBD2 (5 bases). Trimming took off 0 bases at V and 3 bases at J, with 12 bases between the two ends. The germline V gene has CDR1 LGHNA and CDR2 YNFKEQ. The CDR3 extends over 15 amino acids. The CDR3 DNA reads as TGTGCCAGCAGCCAAGATCGGGGTTATCGCTACGAGCAGTACTTC. Protein product: CASSQDRGYRYEQYF.

The rearrangement joins TRBV11-2 to TRBJ1-5; TRBD1 might be the D (5 bases). The CDR3 spans 15 residues. V lost 1 base and J 5 bases, leaving 12 bases between the germline ends. Germline assignment: CDR1 SGHAT and CDR2 FQNNGV. The CDR3 sequence is CASSLGALGDQPQHF. For the CDR3, the DNA is TGTGCCAGCAGCTTAGGGGCCTTGGGGGATCAGCCCCAGCATTTT. The entire variable domain, with the rest obtained from reference TRBV11-2 and TRBJ1-5, is as follows: EAGVAQSPRYKIIEKRQSVAFWCNPISGHATLYWYQQILGQGPKLLIQFQNNGVVDDSQLPKDRFSAERLKGVDSTLKIQPAKLEDSAVYLCASSLGALGDQPQHFGDGTRLSIL.